This T cell receptor (beta chain) originates from a study of OX40 agonist ivuxolimab in advanced cancers. The study, taken as a whole, reports: On average, CD8+ T cells showed a greater number of expanded clones than CD4+. Expanded peripheral T-cell antigen specificity went undetermined. Those patients achieving a partial response at 0.1-3.0 mg/kg showed among the lowest clonal expansion.

The data were produced by immunoSEQ multiplex PCR, yet TCRdb's version contains in-frame clones alone and is incomplete. This sample carries some 62,000 clones, 85% to 95% of them seen once, and the ten largest clones take 12%. The CDR3 is 15 amino acids. The germline gives CDR1 MRHNA, CDR2 SNTAGT. V gave up 5 bases and J gave up 2 bases; unmatched junction bases: 2. About this clone itself: No antigen is known for it.

The J gene is TRBJ2-3, the V gene TRBV6-4; 12 bases line up with TRBD2. The sequencing here drew on CD4+ or CD8+ T cells sorted from blood, taken in a trial of the OX40 agonist ivuxolimab. This TCR derives from an adult with an advanced solid tumor such as melanoma, head and neck, liver or kidney cancer. The CDR3 protein is CASSRLAGATDTQYF. CDR3 nucleotides: TGTGCCAGCAGTAGACTAGCGGGAGCCACAGATACGCAGTATTTT.